A selection of T cell receptor beta chains follows, all from one sample in a study of T cells in localized non-small cell lung cancer. The assay was immunoSEQ multiplex PCR, and TCRdb's table has in-frame clones only and misses some. The data hold about 33,000 clones, with around nine tenths observed a single time. The sample was peripheral blood, taken before any cancer treatment. These receptors came from a female donor of 60 years or more with stage I lung adenocarcinoma. CDR3s include the opening cysteine and the closing phenylalanine or tryptophan. The D gene is left open where the match is weak. Not every row has a clone size; where given, it reads once, few, many or a size class.

abundance,d_gene,v_gene,j_gene,CDR3aa,CDR3nt
-,-,TRBV6-5,TRBJ1-2,CASSFQGNYGYTF,TGTGCCAGCAGTTTCCAGGGGAACTATGGCTACACCTTC
-,-,TRBV11-1,TRBJ1-1,CASSLVGSGTEAFF,TGTGCCAGCAGCTTAGTCGGCTCGGGCACTGAAGCTTTCTTT
once,TRBD2,TRBV2,TRBJ2-2,CASSEGTSGGIGELFF,TGTGCCAGCAGTGAAGGGACTAGCGGGGGGATCGGGGAGCTGTTTTTT
-,TRBD1,TRBV9,TRBJ1-1,CASSAIQTGFTEAFF,TGTGCCAGCAGCGCCATTCAGACAGGGTTCACTGAAGCTTTCTTT
-,TRBD2,TRBV5-1,TRBJ2-3,CASRTSGVADTQYF,TGCGCCAGCAGAACTAGCGGCGTGGCAGATACGCAGTATTTT
-,-,TRBV9,TRBJ1-5,CASSVDGSIEQPQHF,TGTGCCAGCAGCGTAGACGGCAGTATAGAGCAGCCCCAGCATTTT
-,-,TRBV15,TRBJ1-6,CATSGTPLSPLHF,TGTGCCACCAGCGGGACCCCGCTTTCACCCCTCCACTTT
-,-,TRBV28,TRBJ2-3,CASSLRGDTQYF,TGTGCCAGCAGTCTACGGGGGGATACGCAGTATTTT
-,-,TRBV4-1,TRBJ1-4,CASSLSRGRETNEKLFF,TGCGCCAGCAGCCTGTCACGGGGCAGGGAAACTAATGAAAAACTGTTTTTT
-,-,TRBV18,TRBJ1-2,CASSPDTAYGYTF,TGTGCCAGCTCACCAGACACCGCCTATGGCTACACCTTC
-,-,TRBV6-1,TRBJ1-4,CASSEVRNEKLFF,TGTGCCAGCAGTGAAGTTCGTAATGAAAAACTGTTTTTT
-,-,TRBV19,TRBJ1-5,CASTVSRGSEQPQHF,TGTGCCAGTACCGTGTCTCGGGGATCCGAACAGCCCCAGCATTTT
-,-,TRBV10-1,TRBJ1-4,CASSERGNEKLFF,TGCGCCAGCAGTGAGAGGGGAAATGAAAAACTGTTTTTT
-,-,TRBV19,TRBJ1-6,CASRRSGPLHF,TGTGCCAGTAGGAGATCCGGCCCCCTCCACTTT
once,-,TRBV7-2,TRBJ2-6,CASSLDVSSGANVLTF,TGTGCCAGCAGCCTCGACGTCAGCTCTGGGGCCAACGTCCTGACTTTC
-,-,TRBV7-9,TRBJ1-2,CASSLNMVYGYTF,TGTGCCAGCAGCTTAAATATGGTCTATGGCTACACCTTC
-,-,TRBV7-9,TRBJ1-3,CASSYLADTIYF,TGTGCCAGCAGCTACTTAGCGGACACCATATATTTT
-,-,TRBV18,TRBJ2-3,CASSPSARETDTQYF,TGTGCCAGCTCACCCTCGGCAAGGGAAACAGATACGCAGTATTTT
-,-,TRBV6-5,TRBJ1-5,CASRVPSNQPQHF,TGTGCCAGCAGAGTACCTAGCAATCAGCCCCAGCATTTT
-,TRBD1,TRBV6-1,TRBJ1-2,CASSEPMGDRRGYGYTF,TGTGCCAGCAGTGAACCCATGGGGGACAGACGGGGCTATGGCTACACCTTC
-,-,TRBV10-3,TRBJ1-6,CAISFAQDYNSPLHF,TGTGCCATCAGTTTTGCACAGGACTATAATTCACCCCTCCACTTT
-,-,TRBV11-2,TRBJ1-2,CASSSGTFYYGYTF,TGTGCCAGCAGCTCTGGGACATTCTACTATGGCTACACCTTC
-,-,TRBV9,TRBJ2-6,CASSVASSGANVLTF,TGTGCCAGCAGCGTAGCGAGCTCGGGGGCCAACGTCCTGACTTTC
-,TRBD2,TRBV10-2,TRBJ2-2,CASSRSGGGTGELFF,TGCGCCAGCAGTCGTTCCGGGGGGGGAACCGGGGAGCTGTTTTTT
-,-,TRBV28,TRBJ1-2,CASNEGANYGYTF,TGTGCCAGCAACGAGGGAGCTAACTATGGCTACACCTTC
few,TRBD1,TRBV13,TRBJ1-2,CASRFTGGKRGYTF,TGTGCCAGCAGATTCACAGGGGGCAAACGCGGCTACACCTTC
-,-,TRBV29-1,TRBJ2-1,CSVGLGLSEQFF,TGCAGCGTTGGACTGGGGTTAAGTGAGCAGTTCTTC
-,TRBD1,TRBV2,TRBJ1-4,CASSARTGVTGREKLFF,TGTGCCAGCAGTGCTCGGACAGGGGTAACAGGAAGGGAAAAACTGTTTTTT
-,-,TRBV27,TRBJ1-2,CASSPLTGLPSNYGYTF,TGTGCCAGCAGTCCTCTAACAGGTCTTCCTTCAAACTATGGCTACACCTTC
-,TRBD1,TRBV5-4,TRBJ2-3,CASSVRTGDDTQYF,TGTGCCAGCAGCGTTAGGACAGGGGATGATACGCAGTATTTT
-,-,TRBV7-2,TRBJ2-2,CASSLGPAGSVGELFF,TGTGCCAGCAGCTTAGGGCCAGCGGGTAGCGTCGGGGAGCTGTTTTTT
-,-,TRBV7-2,TRBJ2-7,CASSLADRTYEQYF,TGTGCCAGCAGCTTAGCGGACAGAACATACGAGCAGTACTTC
-,-,TRBV11-2,TRBJ2-7,CASSLWGPYEQYF,TGTGCCAGCAGCTTATGGGGGCCTTACGAGCAGTACTTC
-,TRBD1,TRBV5-1,TRBJ1-5,CASSFGTGGDQPQHF,TGCGCCAGCAGCTTCGGGACAGGGGGCGATCAGCCCCAGCATTTT
-,-,TRBV2,TRBJ1-1,CASSVTRRDTEAFF,TGTGCCAGCAGTGTAACCCGGCGGGACACTGAAGCTTTCTTT
-,TRBD1,TRBV6-1,TRBJ1-1,CAAIQGTEAFF,TGTGCCGCGATACAGGGGACTGAAGCTTTCTTT
-,TRBD2,TRBV11-3,TRBJ2-3,CASSLKLTSGDHYTDTQYF,TGTGCCAGCAGCTTGAAGTTGACTAGCGGGGACCACTACACAGATACGCAGTATTTT
-,-,TRBV19,TRBJ1-2,CATHRSGLYGYTF,TGTGCCACCCACCGATCGGGGCTTTATGGCTACACCTTC
-,TRBD1,TRBV6-1,TRBJ1-6,CASSEGGQGWNSPLHF,TGTGCCAGCAGTGAAGGTGGACAGGGGTGGAATTCACCCCTCCACTTT
-,-,TRBV29-1,TRBJ1-4,CSVLVHAMEGEKLFF,TGCAGCGTTCTAGTTCACGCCATGGAGGGGGAAAAACTGTTTTTT
-,-,TRBV6-1,TRBJ2-1,CASSSQGYEQFF,TGTGCCAGCAGTTCCCAAGGGTATGAGCAGTTCTTC
-,TRBD1,TRBV7-6,TRBJ1-2,CASSLGGGQGTTYGYTF,TGTGCCAGCAGCCTGGGGGGCGGACAGGGGACTACCTATGGCTACACCTTC
-,-,TRBV7-2,TRBJ1-6,CASSPSRGFHSPLHF,TGTGCCAGCAGCCCCTCTAGGGGATTTCATTCACCCCTCCACTTT
-,-,TRBV7-9,TRBJ2-7,CASSLASYVAGRTYEQYF,TGTGCCAGCAGCTTAGCCTCGTACGTGGCAGGGAGGACCTACGAGCAGTACTTC
-,TRBD1,TRBV19,TRBJ1-2,CASSFDRAVDGYTF,TGTGCCAGCTCATTTGACAGGGCGGTGGACGGCTACACCTTC
-,-,TRBV7-2,TRBJ2-5,CASSFRAYRETQYF,TGTGCCAGCAGCTTCCGGGCCTATCGGGAGACCCAGTACTTC
-,-,TRBV15,TRBJ2-2,CATSRRTEGANTGELFF,TGTGCCACCAGCAGAAGGACCGAGGGGGCGAACACCGGGGAGCTGTTTTTT
-,TRBD1,TRBV14,TRBJ2-2,CASSHTQGERGTGELFF,TGTGCCAGCAGCCACACACAGGGGGAACGGGGGACCGGGGAGCTGTTTTTT
-,TRBD1,TRBV2,TRBJ1-3,CASSARRQGAGNTIYF,TGTGCCAGCAGTGCGAGAAGGCAGGGGGCTGGAAACACCATATATTTT